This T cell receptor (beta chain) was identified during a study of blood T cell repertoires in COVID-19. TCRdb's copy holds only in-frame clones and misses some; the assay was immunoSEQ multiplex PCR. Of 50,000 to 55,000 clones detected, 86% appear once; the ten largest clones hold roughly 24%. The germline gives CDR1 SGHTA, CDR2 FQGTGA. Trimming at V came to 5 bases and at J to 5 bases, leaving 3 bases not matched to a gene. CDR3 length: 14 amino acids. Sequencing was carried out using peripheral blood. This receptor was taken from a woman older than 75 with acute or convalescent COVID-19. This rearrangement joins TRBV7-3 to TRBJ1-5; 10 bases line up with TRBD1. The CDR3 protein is CASSQTGGYQPQHF. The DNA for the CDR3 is TGTGCCAGCAGCCAGACAGGGGGCTATCAGCCCCAGCATTTT.